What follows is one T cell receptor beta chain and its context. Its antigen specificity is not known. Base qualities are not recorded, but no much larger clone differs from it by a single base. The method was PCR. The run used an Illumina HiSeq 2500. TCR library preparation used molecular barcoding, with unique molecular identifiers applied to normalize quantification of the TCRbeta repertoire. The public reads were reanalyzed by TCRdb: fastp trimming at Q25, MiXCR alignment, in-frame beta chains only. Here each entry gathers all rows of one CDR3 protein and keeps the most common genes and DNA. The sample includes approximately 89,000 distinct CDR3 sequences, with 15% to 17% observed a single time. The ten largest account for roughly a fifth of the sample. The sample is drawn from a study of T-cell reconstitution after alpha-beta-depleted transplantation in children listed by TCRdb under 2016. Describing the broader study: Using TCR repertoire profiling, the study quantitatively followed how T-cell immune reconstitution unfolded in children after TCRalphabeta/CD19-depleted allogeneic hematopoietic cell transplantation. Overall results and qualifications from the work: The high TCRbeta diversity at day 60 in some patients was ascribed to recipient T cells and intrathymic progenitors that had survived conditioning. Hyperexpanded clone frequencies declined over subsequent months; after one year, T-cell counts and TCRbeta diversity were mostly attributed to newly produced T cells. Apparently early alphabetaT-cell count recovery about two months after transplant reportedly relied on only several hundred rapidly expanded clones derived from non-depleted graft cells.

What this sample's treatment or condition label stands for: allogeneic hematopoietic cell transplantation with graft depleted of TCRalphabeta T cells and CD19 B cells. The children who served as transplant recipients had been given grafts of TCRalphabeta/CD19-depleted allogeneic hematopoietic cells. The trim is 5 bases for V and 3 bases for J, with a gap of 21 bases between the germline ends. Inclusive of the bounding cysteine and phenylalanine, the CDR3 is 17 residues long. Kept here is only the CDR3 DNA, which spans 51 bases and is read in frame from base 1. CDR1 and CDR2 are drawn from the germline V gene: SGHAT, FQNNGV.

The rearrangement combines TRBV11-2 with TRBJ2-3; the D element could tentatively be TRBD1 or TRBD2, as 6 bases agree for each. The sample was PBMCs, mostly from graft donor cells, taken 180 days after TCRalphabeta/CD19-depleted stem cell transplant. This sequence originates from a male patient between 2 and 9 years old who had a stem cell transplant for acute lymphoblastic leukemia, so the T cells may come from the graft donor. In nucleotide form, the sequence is TGTGCCAGCAGCAAAGGGACAACCACTAGCATGACAGATACGCAGTATTTT. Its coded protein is CASSKGTTTSMTDTQYF.